A single sample gave rise to the 31 T cell receptor beta chains below, sequenced in a study of blood T cell repertoires in COVID-19. Generated by immunoSEQ multiplex PCR, the TCRdb table keeps only in-frame clones and is missing some. The sample shows 200,000 to 300,000 clones, around 85% of them seen only once. Sequencing input: peripheral blood. These receptors originate from an older woman with active or convalescent COVID-19.

The chain links TRBV10-2 to TRBJ2-1, with 12 bases lining up with TRBD1. Unmatched junction bases numbered 8, after V lost 7 bases and J lost 10 bases. The germline CDR1 and CDR2 sequences are WSHSY and SAAADI. The CDR3 sequence is 14 residues long. The CDR3: CASIRDRGHREQFF. The CDR3 nucleotides are TGCGCCAGCATCCGGGACAGGGGGCACCGGGAGCAGTTCTTC.

In DNA form, the CDR3 reads TGTGCCAGCAGCCCGTCGGGGGGGCGGACTGAAGCTTTCTTT. It specifies CASSPSGGRTEAFF. The chain links TRBV7-2 to TRBJ1-1; perhaps TRBD1 as D (6 bases). Germline V gives CDR1 SGHTA, CDR2 FQGNSA. Trimming stripped 5 bases from V and 5 bases from J, with 15 bases between. CDR3 length: 14 residues. The variable domain in full, with the rest retrieved from reference TRBV7-2 and TRBJ1-1, is GAGVSQSPSNKVTEKGKDVELRCDPISGHTALYWYRQSLGQGLEFLIYFQGNSAPDKSGLPSDRFSAERTGGSVSTLTIQRTQQEDSAVYLCASSPSGGRTEAFFGQGTRLTVV.

The chain links TRBV14 to TRBJ2-5; 7 bases line up with TRBD1. This CDR3 has 14 residues. J was trimmed by 3 bases and V by 4 bases; bases with no gene match: 5. Germline V lookup: CDR1 SGHDN, CDR2 FVKESK. CDR3 amino acids: CASSPHRGEETQYF. CDR3 DNA sequence: TGTGCCAGCAGCCCCCACAGGGGAGAAGAGACCCAGTACTTC.

This clone showed up just a few times. The V and J genes are TRBV5-1 and TRBJ1-1; tentatively, D is TRBD1 (5 bases). Trimming took 4 bases from V and 1 from J, leaving 11 bases between them. The CDR3 extends over 14 amino acids. CDR1 is SGHRS and CDR2 is YFSETQ in the germline V gene. The CDR3 region is CASSKITGNTEAFF. The CDR3 bases are TGCGCCAGCAGCAAGATAACAGGGAACACTGAAGCTTTCTTT. The complete variable domain, with remaining parts taken from reference TRBV5-1 and TRBJ1-1, reads KAGVTQTPRYLIKTRGQQVTLSCSPISGHRSVSWYQQTPGQGLQFLFEYFSETQRNKGNFPGRFSGRQFSNSRSEMNVSTLELGDSALYLCASSKITGNTEAFFGQGTRLTVV.

The chain recombines TRBV11-2 with TRBJ1-2; 8 bases are shared with TRBD1. This CDR3 comprises 15 residues. V gave up 5 bases and J gave up 7 bases; unmatched junction bases: 12. CDR1 is SGHAT, CDR2 FQNNGV, per germline. CDR3 bases: TGTGCCAGCAGCCGCCCAGGACAGGGCCCTGGTGGCTACACCTTC. Amino acids: CASSRPGQGPGGYTF.

The V and J genes are TRBV28 and TRBJ2-1; 10 positions match TRBD2. The germline CDR1 and CDR2 sequences are MDHEN and SYDVKM. J was trimmed by 9 bases and V by 2 bases; bases with no gene match: 10. This CDR3 contains 16 residues. CDR3: CASSLDSGGSKGEQFF. The CDR3 DNA is TGTGCCAGCAGTTTAGATAGCGGGGGGTCAAAGGGTGAGCAGTTCTTC.

V and J are TRBV19 and TRBJ2-1, with D unclear. Germline V CDR1 and CDR2: LNHDA, SQIVND (reference sequence). There are 12 residues in the CDR3. The V and J ends lost 7 bases and 3 bases respectively, with 7 bases between them. As DNA, the CDR3 is TGTGCCAGTACGGAGAACTACAATGAGCAGTTCTTC. Translating gives CASTENYNEQFF.

The chain combines TRBV5-4 with TRBJ2-5, with 7 bases lining up with TRBD2. Losses at the gene ends were 4 bases for V and 3 bases for J; bases not matched to a gene: 9. The CDR3 is 15 residues long. Germline lookup yields CDR1 SGHNT and CDR2 YYREEE (reference sequence). This CDR3 is CASSGLAASEETQYF. The CDR3 DNA is TGTGCCAGCAGCGGGCTAGCGGCGTCAGAAGAGACCCAGTACTTC.

CDR3 sequence (DNA): TGCGCCAGCAGCCAAGGGTTACTAGCGGGGGGCTTCACAGATACGCAGTATTTT. Protein sequence: CASSQGLLAGGFTDTQYF. V gene TRBV4-1 combines with J gene TRBJ2-3, with 12 positions matching TRBD2. Trimming cost V 1 base and J 2 bases; bases outside gene matches: 7. The CDR3 runs to 18 residues. Germline CDR1 reads MGHRA; CDR2 reads YSYEKL.

J is TRBJ1-2 and V is TRBV15; 10 bases fit TRBD1. Germline values: CDR1 LNHNV, CDR2 YYDKDF (reference sequence). Trimming cost V 1 base and J 7 bases; bases outside gene matches: 3. The CDR3 extends over 14 amino acids. Here the CDR3 reads CATSRARTGGGYTF. CDR3 sequence (DNA): TGTGCCACCAGCAGAGCTAGGACAGGGGGTGGCTACACCTTC.

The V call is TRBV12-3 or TRBV12-4, the J call TRBJ2-7, with TRBD1 identical over 7 bases. The V segment lost 5 bases and the J segment 2 bases; nucleotides outside the gene matches: 3. The CDR3 consists of 13 residues. The CDR3 reads CASSRGQTYEQYF. The CDR3 DNA reads TGTGCCAGCAGTAGGGGACAGACCTACGAGCAGTACTTC.

This clone was found a few times. The gene calls are TRBV24-1 and TRBJ2-7; 7 nucleotides align to TRBD1. V gave up 10 bases and J gave up 4 bases; unmatched junction bases: 9. Germline values: CDR1 KGHDR, CDR2 SFDVKD. The CDR3 runs 13 residues. CDR3: CATPGDRGYEQYV. DNA of the CDR3: TGTGCCACACCCGGGGACAGAGGATACGAGCAGTACGTC.

CDR3: CASSNKGTVSYEQYF. CDR3 nucleotides: TGTGCCAGCAGCAACAAAGGGACAGTCTCCTACGAGCAGTACTTC. This chain joins TRBV21-1 and TRBJ2-7; the table names TRBD1, a call not compared with the DNA. TRBV21-1 is a pseudogene. The CDR3 length is 15 residues.

The V call is TRBV19, the J call TRBJ2-2, with TRBD1 matching 8 bases. CDR1 and CDR2 from the germline V gene are LNHDA and SQIVND (reference sequence). This CDR3 comprises 16 residues. Losses at the gene ends were 11 bases for V and 0 bases for J; bases not matched to a gene: 11. The CDR3, as DNA: TGTGCCGGGCCACAGGGGGGACATCCGAACACCGGGGAGCTGTTTTTT. It encodes CAGPQGGHPNTGELFF.

This rearrangement joins TRBV19 to TRBJ1-2; D is possibly TRBD1 (6 bases). The CDR3 extends over 14 amino acids. Trimming took off 11 bases at V and 6 bases at J, with 22 bases between the two ends. CDR1 LNHDA and CDR2 SQIVND come from the germline V gene (reference sequence). DNA for the CDR3: TGTGCCTCAGGCCGGGGGGGGCGTTTTGATGGCTACACCTTC. Translation: CASGRGGRFDGYTF.

V and J are TRBV14 and TRBJ1-3; D is undetermined. The CDR3 totals 12 residues. The germline gives CDR1 SGHDN, CDR2 FVKESK. V was pared by 8 bases and J by 4 bases, with 9 bases between. This chain's CDR3 is CASSVLGNTIYF. CDR3 DNA: TGTGCCAGCTCCGTCTTGGGAAACACCATATATTTT.

The rearrangement links TRBV9 to TRBJ1-4; perhaps TRBD1 as D (6 bases). Trimming stripped 5 bases from V and 0 bases from J, with 11 bases between. This CDR3 region has 15 residues. Per germline, CDR1 SGDLS and CDR2 YYNGEE. In DNA, the CDR3 is TGTGCCAGCAGTTCGGGACAAACAACTAATGAAAAACTGTTTTTT. Protein: CASSSGQTTNEKLFF.

The chain couples TRBV11-2 to TRBJ2-7; TRBD2 might be the D (7 bases). This CDR3 has 13 amino acids. The germline V and J ends were trimmed by 5 bases and 7 bases, with 15 bases remaining between them. Germline assignment: CDR1 SGHAT and CDR2 FQNNGV. The CDR3 spells CASSRWTAGEQYV. CDR3 nucleotide sequence: TGTGCCAGCAGCCGGTGGACAGCGGGGGAGCAGTACGTC.

V usage is TRBV3-1 (or the pseudogene TRBV3-2) and J usage is TRBJ2-5; TRBD2 matches 13 bases. V trimming: 2 bases; J trimming: 5 bases; junction bases outside the gene matches: 11. CDR1 and CDR2 (germline): LGHDT, YNNKEL (reference sequence). This CDR3 has 18 amino acids. The CDR3 coding sequence is TGTGCCAGCAGCCAACAATACGAGCGGACTAGCGGGGGTGAGACCCAGTACTTC. Translating it yields CASSQQYERTSGGETQYF.

V usage is TRBV13 and J usage is TRBJ1-3, with TRBD1 matching 7 bases. CDR3 size: 15 residues. Per germline, CDR1 PRHDT and CDR2 FYEKMQ (reference sequence). The J segment lost 2 bases and the V segment lost 5 bases, leaving 6 bases of the junction unmatched. For the CDR3, the DNA is TGTGCCAGCAGCGCCAACAGGGGCCCTGGAAACACCATATATTTT. It encodes CASSANRGPGNTIYF.

This chain connects TRBV19 to TRBJ1-2; possible D gene TRBD1, 6 bases. Germline CDR1 is LNHDA and CDR2 is SQIVND (reference sequence). The length of the CDR3 is 13 residues. The ends were cut back, 4 bases at V and 5 bases at J, with 11 bases in the middle. CDR3 sequence reads: CASSTGARYGYTF. In DNA form, the CDR3 reads TGTGCCAGTAGTACAGGGGCTCGGTATGGCTACACCTTC.

This chain links TRBV5-8 with TRBJ1-2; maybe TRBD1 (6 bases). Germline CDR1 and CDR2: SGHTS and YDEGEE. This CDR3 has 12 amino acids. The V gene lost 6 bases and the J gene lost 4 bases, with 10 bases spanning the gap. As DNA, the CDR3 is TGTGCCAGCACGAGGGACATCTATGGCTACACCTTC. Encoded protein: CASTRDIYGYTF.

This chain uses TRBV7-8 with TRBJ2-7; TRBD2 matches at 12 bases. With V trimmed by 4 bases and J by 4 bases, 2 bases remained unmatched. The CDR3 consists of 14 residues. CDR1 SGHVS and CDR2 FQNEAQ come from the germline V gene. This chain's CDR3 is CASSSTSGSYEQYF. DNA of the CDR3: TGTGCCAGCAGCTCGACTAGCGGGAGTTACGAGCAGTACTTC.

The rearrangement links TRBV5-5 to TRBJ2-3, with TRBD2 matching 7 bases. V lost 1 base, J lost 1 base, and 6 bases stayed unmatched. Looked up from germline, CDR1 is SGHKS and CDR2 is YYEKEE (reference sequence). This CDR3 is 16 amino acids long. CDR3 in amino acids: CASSLLAGARTDTQYF. CDR3 nucleotides: TGTGCCAGCAGCTTGCTTGCGGGAGCTCGCACAGATACGCAGTATTTT.

The rearrangement joins TRBV29-1 to TRBJ1-1; possible D gene TRBD1, 6 bases. V was cut by 2 bases and J by 13 bases, with 17 bases left in between. The CDR3 is 12 residues long. Germline lookup yields CDR1 SQVTM and CDR2 ANQGSEA. The CDR3 DNA follows: TGCAGCGTTGAATCGGCCACAAAGGGGGTTTTCTTT. Translated, it gives CSVESATKGVFF.

The V gene is TRBV2, the J gene TRBJ1-1; the D gene is possibly TRBD1 (5 bases). This CDR3 contains 13 residues. Germline V gene lookup returns CDR1 SNHLY and CDR2 FYNNEI. V lost 6 bases and J 1 base, leaving 9 bases between the germline ends. The CDR3, as DNA: TGTGCCAGCAGGGCTACAGGGAACACTGAAGCTTTCTTT. Residues: CASRATGNTEAFF.

This clone was observed a few times. This chain links TRBV7-9 with TRBJ2-3; 7 nucleotides line up with TRBD2. With 2 bases clipped from V and 5 bases from J, the junction kept 7 bases outside the gene matches. There are 15 residues in the CDR3. Per germline, CDR1 SEHNR and CDR2 FQNEAQ (reference sequence). The CDR3 spells CASSLIGLVVDTQYF. CDR3 DNA sequence: TGTGCCAGCAGCTTAATCGGACTAGTTGTAGATACGCAGTATTTT. The entire variable domain, with the rest obtained from reference TRBV7-9 and TRBJ2-3, is as follows: DTGVSQNPRHKITKRGQNVTFRCDPISEHNRLYWYRQTLGQGPEFLTYFQNEAQLEKSRLLSDRFSAERPKGSFSTLEIQRTEQGDSAMYLCASSLIGLVVDTQYFGPGTRLTVL.

The chain uses TRBV12-5 and TRBJ1-5; a possible D gene is TRBD1 (6 bases). This CDR3 region has 19 residues. Trimming removed 0 bases at V and 0 bases at J, with 18 bases between. From germline, CDR1 is LGHNT and CDR2 FRNRAP. The CDR3 protein is CASGLVGGRQETSNQPQHF. The CDR3 coding sequence is TGTGCTAGTGGTTTGGTCGGCGGCCGACAGGAGACTAGCAATCAGCCCCAGCATTTT.

The rearrangement links TRBV10-3 to TRBJ1-2, with D possibly TRBD1 on 6 matching bases. CDR1 and CDR2 (germline): ENHRY, SYGVKD. The CDR3 sequence is 15 residues long. V gave up 7 bases and J gave up 6 bases, with 21 bases separating them. The CDR3 loop is CAITGADGDQNGYTF. CDR3 nucleotides: TGTGCCATCACAGGGGCGGACGGCGACCAAAATGGCTACACCTTC.

The genes are TRBV7-3 and TRBJ2-2, with a weak D call TRBD2 (6 bases). CDR1 is SGHTA, CDR2 FQGTGA, per germline. Trimming took off 0 bases at V and 6 bases at J, with 17 bases between the two ends. This CDR3 has 17 residues. CDR3 loop: CASSLTGGAPRSGELFF. The CDR3 DNA reads as TGTGCCAGCAGCTTAACGGGCGGGGCCCCTCGGTCCGGGGAGCTGTTTTTT.

Concerning this clone itself: One end of the junction is discordant with germline, which a read error may explain. This chain uses TRBV4-2 with TRBJ2-5; tentative D call: TRBD2 (6 bases). Germline CDR1 is LGHNA and CDR2 is YNFKEQ. The CDR3 contains 16 residues. The CDR3 is CASSKEAPEGRETQYF. The CDR3 region has the DNA TGTGCCAGCAGCAAAGAGGCCCCGGAGGGTCGGGAGACCCAGTACTTC.